This T cell receptor beta chain emerged from a study of shared clonotypes between healthy human individuals. Study-level points and caveats: Memory subsets had estimated richness that was generally smaller than that of naive subsets. Sorted-subset sequencing, rarefaction showed, was incomplete despite large depth.

Replicate PCRs run on sorted subsets employed around 200 ng DNA, tens of thousands of T cell genomes. Measured with immunoSEQ multiplex PCR; TCRdb has only the in-frame clones, and not every one. Altogether 2 million or so clones are present, about 95% being singletons, with the ten largest covering roughly 1%. As to this clone: Its antigen is unknown.

V was shortened by 4 bases and J by 3 bases, with 16 bases between the two germline ends. The germline V gene encodes CDR1 SEHNR and CDR2 FQNEAQ (reference sequence). This CDR3 comprises 15 residues. Only CD45RO-negative cells positively selected for CCR7 counted as naive CD8 cells, so terminally differentiated effector memory CD45RA+ cells were excluded. The chain carries TRBV7-9 and TRBJ2-7; no clear D. This clonotype was obtained from a man aged 18 to 30 in good health. Sample: naive CD8+ T cells sorted from blood. CDR3 residues: CASSSEAPPLYEQYF. CDR3 coding DNA: TGTGCCAGCAGCTCTGAGGCCCCACCCCTCTACGAGCAGTACTTC.